This T cell receptor (beta chain) was captured by sequencing in a study of blood T cell repertoires in COVID-19. The wider study: Specimens from acute and convalescent COVID-19 originated in the United States, Italy and Spain. From T cells, B-cell-depleted T cells, or PBMCs came the material, which was cDNA or gDNA.

Original analysis: Scientists estimated how many nucleated cells there were by amplifying reference gene primers. Some clones are missing from TCRdb's copy, which holds only in-frame ones; the method was immunoSEQ multiplex PCR. The V and J calls and clone size were taken over from that table, and D and trimming were inferred from the DNA. The sample consists of some 250,000 clones, approximately 87% of them appearing once. The sequence derives from a man in his fifties or sixties with acute or convalescent COVID-19. Sequenced: peripheral blood.

DNA of the CDR3: TGTGCCAGCTCACCGGACAGGGGGAAAGCTGAAGCTTTCTTT. Protein product: CASSPDRGKAEAFF. This rearrangement joins TRBV18 to TRBJ1-1; 10 nucleotides agree with TRBD1. With V trimmed by 3 bases and J by 6 bases, 4 bases remained unmatched. Germline assignment: CDR1 KGHSH and CDR2 LQKENI. The CDR3 is 14 residues long.